The T cell receptor (beta chain) under discussion was sequenced for a study of shared clonotypes between healthy human individuals (dated by TCRdb to the early 2020s). Concerning the study at large: Two women and three men aged 18 to 49 years were included in the cohort. Different laboratories and diverse techniques were used to prepare libraries and sequence TCR repertoires, to increase sequencing depth and limit assay-specific biases. The study deeply sequenced blood TCR repertoires of five healthy adults to estimate repertoire size and the extent of clonotype sharing between individuals. Between about 0.8 and 8.9 billion PBMCs per donor were obtained by leukapheresis. For each donor, CD4 naive and CD4 memory were each given three plates, CD8 naive was given two plates, and CD8 memory was given one plate. What the study reported, not specific to this receptor: Sampling was restricted to blood, and TCR repertoires in tissue are likely to differ from TCR repertoires in blood. Higher generation probabilities were observed for clonotypes shared by all four sorted-subset donors than for non-shared clonotypes. Sharing across several donors was observed for roughly 5% of naive CD4, about 3.2% of naive CD8, 2% to 2.5% of memory CD4, and roughly 0.4% of memory CD8 clonotypes. Incomplete sequencing was indicated by rarefaction of sorted-subset datasets, despite the large sequencing depth. The genetic and exposure-history diversity represented was limited by the small number of donors. Naive subsets generally had larger estimated clonotype richness than memory subsets. Pairwise subsampling indicated that sequencing depth was expected to affect the degree of clonotype sharing among donors.

TCR CDR3 regions were amplified from genomic DNA by multiplex PCR using the deep immunoSEQ assay. For each cell subset, the extracted genomic DNA was distributed evenly across all wells of several immunoSEQ 96-well plates, and each plate served as one replicate. For sorted subsets, each replicate PCR was loaded with around 220 ng genomic DNA, equivalent to 25,000 to 30,000 T cell genomes. Purified libraries were quantified with a Qubit 3.0 fluorometer, sized on a Bioanalyzer 2100, and re-quantified with the KAPA Library Quantification kit. Each immunoSEQ 96-well plate was sequenced on its own single-read 150-cycle Illumina NextSeq 550 flow cell. In the source study's methods: Because the immunoSEQ output included only junctional sequences and no quality scores, the filtering could not be the same as the filtering used for full-length reads. To assign V/J genes and CDR3, sequences were annotated against IMGT germline references using PyIR, a Python wrapper for IgBLAST v1.9. Any read was removed if the V/J assignment was weak (E-value above 1e-6), the CDR3 was missing, or the read contained stop codons, out-of-frame junctions, or ambiguous translated residues. V3J clonotypes were defined as sequences sharing an identical inferred V gene, J gene, and CDR3 amino acid sequence. Percentage overlap between repertoires was computed as shared unique clonotypes divided by the size of the smaller repertoire. Richness of each repertoire was evaluated using RTK rarefaction, the Chao1 estimator, and Recon v2.1 estimates of unobserved clonotypes. Generation probabilities for all TCRbeta clonotypes obtained by the gDNA method from a few donors were computed using OLGA. Imported from immuneACCESS, the table was reduced by TCRdb to in-frame sequences with V and J called. These copies leave out some clones; in studies compared against another copy, an unresolved V gene accounts for under half, and the cause of the remainder is not known. That table gives V, J and clone size, and the DNA gave D and trimming. The sample includes some 1 million clones, with around 76% observed a single time. The ten largest make up around 1.5% of the sample.

V is pared back by 6 bases and J by 0 bases, with 13 bases lying between the germline termini. The germline V gene specifies SGHRS as CDR1 and YFSETQ as CDR2. Spanning cysteine to phenylalanine, the CDR3 consists of 15 amino acids. Just the 45-base CDR3 DNA is kept, in frame starting at base 1. The donors were healthy, HIV-negative adults with no recently reported acute infections or vaccinations. Every donor was a Caucasian adult residing in Nashville, Tennessee, USA. CD4+ T cells were enriched by magnetic negative selection, after which naive cells were positively selected on CD45RA and the negative fraction was taken as the memory subset. After blood collection by leukapheresis, PBMCs were isolated using Ficoll-Histopaque density gradient centrifugation and then cryopreserved in the vapor phase of liquid nitrogen. Analytical flow cytometry was used to check the purity and quantity of every magnetically sorted T cell population. From each sorted fraction, genomic DNA was isolated and quantified by UV absorbance on a Nanodrop 2000c.

As for this clone: Its binding antigen is unknown. No per-base quality is available; no much larger clone lies one base away.

The chain is assembled from TRBV5-1 and TRBJ2-1, and perhaps TRBD2 as D gene, on 5 matching bases. Sequences were obtained from memory CD4+ T cells sorted from blood. This specimen's cell subset or site label, interpreted: CD45RA-negative fraction. This sequence was found in a young man in good health. The sequenced DNA is TGCGCCAGCACCAGGACTCTTCCCTCCTACAATGAGCAGTTCTTC. Its protein is CASTRTLPSYNEQFF.